The 32 T cell receptor beta chains below were found in one sample sequenced in a study of blood T cells in healthy people across ages. A second PCR, run for about 7 to 12 cycles, used a sample-barcoded 5' primer plus a J-beta primer mix. TCRdb independently ran MiXCR on the 5' RACE reads; one entry per CDR3 protein. Here the sample spans 650,000 to 900,000 distinct CDR3 sequences, less than 80% being singletons. The sequenced sample consisted of blood. The receptors shown here come from a man aged 25 to 40 in good health.

The chain recombines TRBV9 with TRBJ2-5, with D unclear. The CDR3 is made up of 11 amino acids. Germline CDR1 is SGDLS and CDR2 is YYNGEE. V was clipped by 0 bases and J by 13 bases, with 10 bases between them. CDR3 loop: CASSVVTLGYF. The DNA of the CDR3 is TGTGCCAGCAGCGTAGTGACCTTGGGGTACTTC.

This chain joins TRBV4-2 and TRBJ2-4, with D perhaps TRBD1 (5 bases). The J call is doubtful: the DNA matches TRBJ2-7 better. This CDR3 comprises 14 residues. Germline loops: CDR1 LGHNA, CDR2 YNFKEQ. The CDR3 region has the DNA TGTGCCAGCAGCCAAGAAACAGGAGCAAACGAGCAGTACTTC. It is translated as CASSQETGANEQYF.

This clonotype was observed a handful of times. The chain recombines TRBV2 with TRBJ1-2; possible D gene TRBD1, 5 bases. There are 14 residues in the CDR3. In germline, CDR1 is SNHLY, CDR2 FYNNEI. The V end was cut by 4 bases, the J end by 4 bases, with 13 bases between. The CDR3, as DNA: TGTGCCAGCAGTGGGGGCAGCCGTGTCTATGGCTACACCTTC. It is translated as CASSGGSRVYGYTF.

The chain uses TRBV4-3 and TRBJ2-5; D gene ambiguous. V shed 0 bases and J shed 4 bases, with 9 bases lying between them. CDR1 and CDR2 from the germline V gene are LGHNA and YSLEER. The CDR3 loop spans 14 amino acids. CDR3 DNA: TGCGCCAGCAGCCAAGAAACGGAAGGAGAGACCCAGTACTTC. Translation gives CASSQETEGETQYF.

The rearrangement uses TRBV12-3 or TRBV12-4 and TRBJ1-1; TRBD1 is a possible D gene (5 bases). The CDR3 has 13 amino acids. Trimming pared 3 bases from V and 8 bases from J, leaving 13 bases between. The CDR3 reads CASSFSGVSEAFF. CDR3 DNA: TGTGCCAGCAGTTTTTCGGGGGTCTCAGAAGCTTTCTTT.

The rearrangement links TRBV29-1 to TRBJ2-1; TRBD1 is a possible D gene (5 bases). The DNA end lines up better with TRBJ2-7; the J call may be wrong. This CDR3 has 12 residues. Germline V CDR1 and CDR2: SQVTM, ANQGSEA. The CDR3 nucleotides read TGCAGCGTTATGACAGATGGCGATGAGCAGTACTTC. Translated, it gives CSVMTDGDEQYF.

V is TRBV4-3 and J is TRBJ2-6, with D uncertain. The CDR3 contains 15 residues. The V end was cut by 6 bases, the J end by 0 bases, with 9 bases between. Germline values: CDR1 LGHNA, CDR2 YSLEER. The CDR3 DNA reads as TGCGCCAGCAGACGAATAATCTCTGGGGCCAACGTCCTGACTTTC. It yields the protein CASRRIISGANVLTF.

The V call is TRBV12-3 or TRBV12-4, the J call TRBJ2-7; possibly TRBD1 for D (6 bases). V was shortened by 6 bases and J by 1 base, with 16 bases between the two germline ends. The CDR3 consists of 15 residues. DNA for the CDR3: TGTGCCAGCAGCTTTGGGACACCTTCATCCTACGAGCAGTACTTC. It codes for CASSFGTPSSYEQYF.

This rearrangement joins TRBV5-1 to TRBJ2-5; 9 bases fit TRBD1. The V and J ends lost 4 bases and 1 base, in that order; junction bases with no gene match: 2. The CDR3 loop spans 14 amino acids. CDR1 is SGHRS, CDR2 YFSETQ, per germline. CDR3 residues: CASSQTGGQETQYF. For the CDR3, the DNA is TGCGCCAGCAGCCAGACAGGGGGCCAAGAGACCCAGTACTTC. The variable domain in full, with the rest retrieved from reference TRBV5-1 and TRBJ2-5, is KAGVTQTPRYLIKTRGQQVTLSCSPISGHRSVSWYQQTPGQGLQFLFEYFSETQRNKGNFPGRFSGRQFSNSRSEMNVSTLELGDSALYLCASSQTGGQETQYFGPGTRLLVL.

The V and J genes are TRBV6-5 and TRBJ2-3; D not certain. V was shortened by 5 bases and J by 0 bases, with 15 bases between the two germline ends. This CDR3 is built from 16 residues. The germline CDR1 and CDR2 sequences are MNHEY and SVGAGI. The CDR3 reads CASSPRPVTSTDTQYF. CDR3 nucleotides: TGTGCCAGCAGTCCCCGGCCCGTCACCAGCACAGATACGCAGTATTTT.

This sequence joins TRBV13 and TRBJ2-1; 7 bases fit TRBD2. CDR3 length: 16 amino acids. After removal of 1 base from V and 3 bases from J, the junction contained 6 bases not matched to a gene. Germline CDR1 is PRHDT and CDR2 is FYEKMQ (reference sequence). The CDR3 nucleotides are TGTGCCAGCAGCTTAGAGCGGGGAAATAACTACAATGAGCAGTTCTTC. Protein sequence: CASSLERGNNYNEQFF.

This clonotype was seen only once. The J gene is TRBJ2-5, the V gene TRBV10-3; possible D gene TRBD1, 6 bases. The last part of the DNA fits TRBJ2-7 better; the J call may be wrong. Germline V lookup: CDR1 ENHRY, CDR2 SYGVKD. The CDR3 contains 12 residues. DNA for the CDR3: TGTGCCATCAGCCGGACAGCCGACGAGCAGTACTTC. This codes for CAISRTADEQYF.

The J gene is TRBJ2-7, the V gene TRBV9, with 8 bases fitting TRBD2. Trimming cost V 0 bases and J 2 bases; bases outside gene matches: 4. CDR3 size: 15 residues. In germline, CDR1 is SGDLS, CDR2 YYNGEE. CDR3 residues: CASSVGGGLAYEQYF. CDR3 DNA: TGTGCCAGCAGCGTAGGGGGGGGACTAGCCTACGAGCAGTACTTC.

CDR3 in DNA: TGTGCCAGCAGTGAACGGAGGCAGGGTGGCGAAAAACTGTTTTTT. This codes for CASSERRQGGEKLFF. The J gene is TRBJ1-4, the V gene TRBV6-1; maybe TRBD1 (5 bases). The CDR3 loop spans 15 amino acids. Trimming stripped 2 bases from V and 8 bases from J, with 15 bases between. Germline CDR1 reads MNHNS; CDR2 reads SASEGT.

The J gene is TRBJ2-7, the V gene TRBV28, with D perhaps TRBD2 (7 bases). The CDR3 totals 14 residues. The V gene lost 7 bases and the J gene lost 2 bases, with 15 bases spanning the gap. Germline CDR1 reads MDHEN; CDR2 reads SYDVKM. CDR3 loop: CASNEGGVAYEQYF. Here the CDR3 DNA reads TGTGCCAGCAACGAAGGGGGGGTAGCCTACGAGCAGTACTTC.

The chain is built from TRBV9 and TRBJ2-5; 11 bases agree with TRBD2. V lost 3 bases and J lost 1; bases outside the gene matches: 11. Per the germline V gene, CDR1 is SGDLS and CDR2 is YYNGEE. The CDR3 spans 18 residues. CDR3 loop: CASSADLAGGLLQETQYF. In DNA form, the CDR3 reads TGTGCCAGCAGCGCCGACCTAGCGGGGGGTCTCCTCCAAGAGACCCAGTACTTC.

The CDR3 DNA reads as TGCAGCGCCCCGGGCCTCTACGAAGAGACCCAGTACTTC. Protein: CSAPGLYEETQYF. The J gene is TRBJ2-5, the V gene TRBV29-1; no firm D call. CDR1 and CDR2 from the germline V gene are SQVTM and ANQGSEA. V was trimmed by 7 bases and J by 3 bases, leaving 15 bases between them. The CDR3 extends over 13 amino acids.

The rearrangement uses TRBV6-2 or TRBV6-3 and TRBJ2-3, with D maybe TRBD1 (7 bases). The length of the CDR3 is 15 residues. Trimming removed 7 bases from V and 10 bases from J, with 24 bases in between. CDR1 and CDR2 from the germline V gene are MNHEY and SVGEGT. CDR3 nucleotides: TGTGCCAGCATCGCCGACAGGGAAGGTTGGAGGGCGCAGTATTTT. It yields the protein CASIADREGWRAQYF.

This clonotype came up a few times. The CDR3 spells CATSDSVRGTINQPQHF. In DNA, the CDR3 is TGTGCCACCAGTGATTCGGTCAGGGGGACGATCAATCAGCCCCAGCATTTT. The chain has TRBV24-1 and TRBJ1-5; TRBD1 matches at 7 bases. CDR3 length equals 17 residues. CDR1 is KGHDR, CDR2 SFDVKD, per germline. With 2 bases clipped from V and 3 bases from J, the junction kept 9 bases outside the gene matches.

V usage is TRBV20-1 and J usage is TRBJ2-5, with TRBD2 matching 12 bases. Losses at the gene ends were 1 base for V and 1 base for J; bases not matched to a gene: 4. Germline loops: CDR1 DFQATT, CDR2 SNEGSKA (reference sequence). This CDR3 is built from 16 residues. The CDR3 spells CSARVLAGGSQETQYF. CDR3 DNA: TGCAGTGCTAGAGTCCTAGCGGGGGGGTCCCAAGAGACCCAGTACTTC.

This clonotype was picked up many times. This chain uses TRBV13 with TRBJ2-7; no clear D gene. The ends were cut back, 2 bases at V and 0 bases at J, with 8 bases in the middle. CDR3 size: 14 residues. In germline, CDR1 is PRHDT, CDR2 FYEKMQ (reference sequence). The CDR3 nucleotides read TGTGCCAGCAGCTTAAAGTTGAGCTCCTACGAGCAGTACTTC. Protein sequence: CASSLKLSSYEQYF.

The rearrangement joins TRBV20-1 to TRBJ2-7; 8 positions agree with TRBD2. This CDR3 has 15 amino acids. Losses at the gene ends were 6 bases for V and 1 base for J; bases not matched to a gene: 11. The germline V gene encodes CDR1 DFQATT and CDR2 SNEGSKA (reference sequence). The CDR3 spells CSASSGLEASYEQYF. The DNA for the CDR3 is TGCAGTGCCAGTTCGGGACTAGAGGCGTCCTACGAGCAGTACTTC.

The rearrangement links TRBV29-1 to TRBJ2-7; D not resolved. V shed 5 bases and J shed 2 bases, with 16 bases lying between them. Germline lookup yields CDR1 SQVTM and CDR2 ANQGSEA. The CDR3 has 14 amino acids. The CDR3 DNA sequence: TGCAGCGTTATCGAGTCAAAGGCTCCCTACGAGCAGTACTTC. Translated: CSVIESKAPYEQYF.

V usage is TRBV10-3 and J usage is TRBJ2-1; TRBD1 agrees at 8 bases. Germline V gene lookup returns CDR1 ENHRY and CDR2 SYGVKD. The V gene end was trimmed by 4 bases and the J gene end by 0 bases; junction bases not matched to a gene: 2. This CDR3 has 15 amino acids. CDR3 sequence: CAISGTGHSYNEQFF. In nucleotides, the CDR3 is TGTGCCATCAGTGGGACAGGGCACTCCTACAATGAGCAGTTCTTC.

CDR3 DNA: TGCGCCAGCAGCCAGAGGATCGGGGGAAGGACTCGGGGTTACAATGAGCAGTTCTTC. Translation: CASSQRIGGRTRGYNEQFF. This chain joins TRBV4-3 and TRBJ2-1, with D possibly matching TRBD2 (6 bases). The CDR3 is made up of 19 amino acids. Germline values: CDR1 LGHNA, CDR2 YSLEER. Trimming shortened V by 3 bases and J by 4 bases, and 25 bases separated the two germline ends.

This sequence joins TRBV2 and TRBJ2-5; D remains ambiguous. CDR1 is SNHLY and CDR2 is FYNNEI in the germline V gene. CDR3 length: 15 residues. Trimming pared 2 bases from V and 1 base from J, leaving 11 bases between. The CDR3 DNA follows: TGTGCCAGCAGTGAATGGGGTCGGGTCCAAGAGACCCAGTACTTC. Protein: CASSEWGRVQETQYF. The full variable domain, with the rest looked up from reference TRBV2 and TRBJ2-5, is EPEVTQTPSHQVTQMGQEVILRCVPISNHLYFYWYRQILGQKVEFLVSFYNNEISEKSEIFDDQFSVERPDGSNFTLKIRSTKLEDSAMYFCASSEWGRVQETQYFGPGTRLLVL.

The chain uses TRBV6-1 and TRBJ2-5; TRBD2 agrees at 7 bases. The V gene end was trimmed by 10 bases and the J gene end by 5 bases; junction bases not matched to a gene: 7. Germline V lookup: CDR1 MNHNS, CDR2 SASEGT. The CDR3 is made up of 12 amino acids. CDR3 amino acids: CAITPSGETQYF. CDR3 nucleotide sequence: TGTGCCATCACTCCTAGCGGTGAGACCCAGTACTTC.

This rearrangement joins TRBV28 to TRBJ2-7; a possible D gene is TRBD2 (5 bases). CDR3 length equals 13 residues. V was pared by 8 bases and J by 0 bases, with 11 bases between. Germline V gene lookup returns CDR1 MDHEN and CDR2 SYDVKM. For the CDR3, the DNA is TGTGCCAGCCAGCACGGAGGCTCCTACGAGCAGTACTTC. Protein sequence: CASQHGGSYEQYF.

Written as DNA, the CDR3 is TGTGCCAGCAGTTACTCCCGCAGGGCGGATACGCAGTATTTT. Protein sequence: CASSYSRRADTQYF. V gene TRBV6-6 combines with J gene TRBJ2-3; weak D call: TRBD1 (5 bases). The CDR3 has 14 residues. The germline V gene encodes CDR1 MNHNY and CDR2 SVGAGI (reference sequence). V was clipped by 0 bases and J by 6 bases, with 10 bases between them.

The genes are TRBV7-8 and TRBJ2-5, with 8 bases fitting TRBD2. Germline values: CDR1 SGHVS, CDR2 FQNEAQ. Trimming at V came to 7 bases and at J to 1 base, leaving 8 bases not matched to a gene. The CDR3 loop spans 15 amino acids. Here the CDR3 reads CASTLRAGGQETQYF. CDR3 DNA sequence: TGTGCCAGCACCCTGAGGGCGGGGGGCCAAGAGACCCAGTACTTC.

The chain is built from TRBV4-3 and TRBJ2-1; possible D gene TRBD2, 7 bases. The germline V gene has CDR1 LGHNA and CDR2 YSLEER. The CDR3 extends over 14 amino acids. V was cut by 0 bases and J by 12 bases, with 15 bases left in between. Here the CDR3 DNA reads TGCGCCAGCAGCCAAGATTCCCTAGGGGGGGTGCAGTTCTTC. Translating it yields CASSQDSLGGVQFF.

The chain carries TRBV20-1 and TRBJ2-4; D possibly matches TRBD1 or TRBD2 (6 bases each). CDR1 DFQATT and CDR2 SNEGSKA come from the germline V gene (reference sequence). Trimming left V 3 bases short and J 0 bases short, with 12 bases between. This CDR3 spans 15 amino acids. CDR3 sequence reads: CSARWGDIAKNIQYF. Here the CDR3 DNA reads TGCAGTGCTAGGTGGGGGGACATAGCCAAAAACATTCAGTACTTC.